The present TCR beta chain was sequenced within a study of cytomegalovirus exposure and HLA in healthy donors. For this clone: What it binds is not known.

The PCR was carried out with 60 Vbeta primers and 13 Jbeta primers. TCRdb keeps only in-frame clones here, not all; method: immunoSEQ multiplex PCR. The sample consists of approximately 100,000 clones, approximately 77% of them appearing once. Study-wide results and limits: A later analysis revealed that TCR association rates differed between HLA loci, peaking at DRB1 and bottoming out at HLA-C. Later analysis demonstrated an association between a missense DCLRE1C variant and TCR beta V- and J-gene trimming. Sequencing depth roughly uniform across donors was assumed in presence/absence analyses.

The CDR3 is 14 amino acids. Deletions cut 6 bases from V and 4 bases from J, with 12 bases between. Per the germline V gene, CDR1 is MDHEN and CDR2 is SYDVKM. The chain carries TRBV28 and TRBJ2-2, with a possible D match to TRBD1 (6 bases). This TCR came from a male donor in good health and CMV-seropositive. The specimen sequenced was PBMCs. The CDR3 sequence is CASRSGAFTGELFF. Written as DNA, the CDR3 is TGTGCCAGCAGGTCAGGGGCTTTCACCGGGGAGCTGTTTTTT.